This T cell receptor beta chain comes out of a study of T cells in Graves' hyperthyroidism and ophthalmopathy (dated by TCRdb to between 2017 and 2020). The study in broad terms: Peripheral blood samples were taken at initial diagnosis, before any treatment was given. For training and testing, the approximately 92 patients in the discovery cohort were randomly divided in a 7:3 ratio. An independent validation cohort of under 20 hyperthyroidism patients and about 15 patients who later progressed to ophthalmopathy tested prospective prediction of ophthalmopathy. According to the paper, TCR Vbeta CDR3 sequencing was carried out on over 130 peripheral blood samples, which came from 40 to 45 ophthalmopathy, around 74 hyperthyroidism and roughly 17 progressor patients. After sampling, hyperthyroidism patients received methimazole starting at 30 mg daily, and ophthalmopathy patients received high-dose intravenous methylprednisolone. The study also compared thyroid tissue and blood T-cell repertoires from 6 or 7 Graves' hyperthyroidism patients. To identify TCR V-J signatures that set the groups apart, the researchers used a discovery cohort of about a hundred patients, made up of roughly 40 with Graves' ophthalmopathy and about 59 with stable Graves' hyperthyroidism.

Cut back by 5 bases and 1 base, the V and J ends lie 10 bases apart. Measured from the cysteine to the phenylalanine, the CDR3 is 14 residues long. This entry keeps only the CDR3 DNA: 42 bases, framed from base 1. According to the germline V gene, CDR1 reads MDHEN and CDR2 reads SYDVKM. A patient counted as having stable Graves' hyperthyroidism if no progression to ophthalmopathy occurred over 18 months of follow-up. Hyperthyroidism patients were newly diagnosed, had a disease duration of under 2 months, and were aged 18 to 65 years. The study excluded patients with uncontrolled infections, other autoimmune diseases, pregnancy or lactation. Diagnoses were established on the basis of clinical symptoms, serum thyroxine and TRAb, thyroid ultrasound, and orbital computed tomography. PBMCs were separated from 10 ml of fresh peripheral blood using Ficoll-Paque density gradient centrifugation. Total RNA was extracted using Trizol reagent, and RNA quality was assessed on an Agilent 2100 Bioanalyzer.

Comments on this clonotype: The antigen this receptor binds is unknown. Per-nucleotide qualities are absent, and no much larger clonotype sits a single base away.

Broader findings and caveats from the paper: No statistical method was used to fix the sample size in advance, and group allocation was not hidden from the investigators. Blood samples also contained most of the expanded thyroid clonotypes (frequency above 0.001), which suggests that blood repertoires may reflect thyroid immune responses. In validation, the model predicted progression to ophthalmopathy a median of about 6.5 months before onset, with 70% to 71% sensitivity and 72.22% specificity. A 13 V-J signature model separated ophthalmopathy from stable hyperthyroidism, with approximately 87% sensitivity and 81% to 82% specificity in cross-validation and 80%/75% in testing.

The TCR beta CDR3 regions were amplified from RNA transcripts. The TCR CDR3 was subjected to a first round of RT-PCR using the HTBI primer set and the Qiagen OneStep RT-PCR kit. Libraries were constructed in a second round of multiplex PCR, after which size selection and purification were performed. Libraries were sequenced paired-end with 100 bp reads on an Illumina HiSeq2000. Per the source publication's procedure: Raw data were processed with SOAPnuke, discarding reads with adapters, uncalled bases, mean Phred below 15, or no exact constant-primer or identifier match. High-quality paired reads were merged using COPE v1.2.5, and each unique nucleotide sequence was defined as a clonotype. MiTCR v1.1 was used to align the clonotypes against IMGT TRBV, TRBD and TRBJ reference segments. Only V-J combinations with frequency above 0.0001, covering about 99% of repertoires, were analysed. A TCS score was defined as the ratio of F50 (clonal expansion) to E x V (chaos), with BLOSUM62-based TCRdist applied between CDR3 peptides within each V-J. Welch's t-statistics and random forest reduced just over 500 V-J features to under 15, which were used in a naive Bayes classifier (R e1071). The public reads were run again by TCRdb, first through fastp at Q25 and then through MiXCR, and only productive beta chains were kept. When rows share a CDR3 protein, they turn into one entry using the most common DNA and genes. The V and J calls shown here were made by TCRdb, not taken from the authors' results. This sample gives about 690,000 distinct CDR3 sequences in total; 15% to 20% of them show up just once. 15% to 18% of the sample rests with the top ten.

The sequence derives from a man aged 45-65 years with Graves' hyperthyroidism. Sequencing was done on a sample of blood. This sequence uses TRBV28 and TRBJ2-3, with no confidently assigned D gene. The sequenced DNA: TGTGCCAGCAGTAAGATCAGTGGCACAGATACGCAGTATTTT. Protein translation: CASSKISGTDTQYF.